A single sample gave rise to the 23 T cell receptor beta chains below, sequenced in a study of blood T cells in healthy people across ages (dated by TCRdb to the mid-2010s). Preparation of the library involved 5' RACE. Sequencing was carried out with an Illumina HiSeq 2500. A second PCR of about 7 to 12 cycles was run with a J-beta primer mix and a sample-barcoded 5' primer. TCRdb trimmed the raw reads at Q25, called clones with MiXCR and kept productive beta chains. Each CDR3 protein gets just one entry, which takes the most common genes and DNA from the rows behind it. The sample table lists over 500,000 distinct CDR3 sequences, about 50% of them with a count of one. The ten largest make up 13% of the sample. The sequencing sample was made of blood. The receptors come from an elderly woman in good health.

V and J are TRBV7-2 and TRBJ2-3; D is uncertain. Trimming cost V 2 bases and J 7 bases, with 4 bases left between them. Per the germline V gene, CDR1 is SGHTA and CDR2 is FQGNSA. This CDR3 has 11 amino acids. For the CDR3, the DNA is TGTGCCAGCAGCTTACCGAATACGCAGTATTTT. Its protein product is CASSLPNTQYF.

About this clonotype itself: A much larger clone differs by one base, so this may be a read error. The gene calls are TRBV7-8 and TRBJ2-7; D is possibly TRBD1 (6 bases). Germline CDR1 SGHVS, CDR2 FQNEAQ. This CDR3 has 17 residues. The V gene lost 5 bases and the J gene lost 7 bases, with 27 bases spanning the gap. The CDR3 spells CASSKPQGGVSVYEQYF. In nucleotides, the CDR3 is TGTGCCAGCAGCAAACCTCAAGGGGGAGTATCAGTTTATGAGCAGTACTTC.

This clonotype was detected many times. Sequence at one end of the junction differs from germline and may be a read error. The chain couples TRBV20-1 to TRBJ2-7, with 13 bases aligning to TRBD2. From germline, CDR1 is DFQATT and CDR2 SNEGSKA (reference sequence). This CDR3 contains 14 residues. CDR3 DNA: TGCAGTGCTGGAGAAGGACTAGCGGGAGACGAGCAGTACTTC. Translated, it gives CSAGEGLAGDEQYF.

This chain uses TRBV6-4 with TRBJ2-1, with D maybe TRBD2 (7 bases). V dropped 2 bases and J dropped 8 bases, with 16 bases sitting between them. Germline assignment: CDR1 MRHNA and CDR2 SNTAGT. CDR3 length: 15 residues. Written as DNA, the CDR3 is TGTGCCAGCAGTGACAGAGGGGGAGGGGTGCATGAGCAGTTCTTC. The encoded protein is CASSDRGGGVHEQFF.

This sequence joins TRBV4-2 and TRBJ2-5, with 12 bases lining up with TRBD2. Germline V gene data show CDR1 as LGHNA and CDR2 as YNFKEQ. This CDR3 is 16 amino acids long. V shed 4 bases, J shed 1 base, and the junction held 4 bases outside the gene matches. CDR3 sequence: CASSRTSGDFQETQYF. The CDR3 DNA reads TGTGCCAGCAGCCGGACTAGCGGGGATTTCCAAGAGACCCAGTACTTC.

The chain has TRBV7-9 and TRBJ1-4; the match to TRBD1 covers 9 bases. The germline gives CDR1 SEHNR, CDR2 FQNEAQ (reference sequence). This CDR3 is 16 amino acids long. The J segment lost 7 bases and the V segment lost 2 bases, leaving 8 bases of the junction unmatched. CDR3 sequence (DNA): TGTGCCAGCAGCTTATCTGGAACAGGGGGCAGTGAAAAACTGTTTTTT. This codes for CASSLSGTGGSEKLFF.

This chain uses TRBV12-3 or TRBV12-4 with TRBJ1-1; D is undetermined. The CDR3 runs to 11 residues. Trimming took 7 bases from V and 11 from J, leaving 14 bases between them. The DNA of the CDR3 is TGTGCCAGCAAGCGGGGTGGTCACGCTTTCTTT. This gives the protein CASKRGGHAFF.

V and J are TRBV13 and TRBJ2-1; maybe TRBD2 (6 bases). The V gene's germline CDR1 is PRHDT and CDR2 FYEKMQ (reference sequence). This CDR3 has 13 amino acids. V shed 3 bases and J shed 8 bases, with 11 bases lying between them. The CDR3, as DNA: TGTGCCAGCAGCTTCCGTAGCGGCGATGAGCAGTTCTTC. It codes for CASSFRSGDEQFF.

About this clonotype itself: A read error may be the cause here, since a much bigger clone is one base away. The rearrangement links TRBV2 to TRBJ2-1, with D unclear. The CDR3 runs to 12 residues. Germline CDR1 SNHLY, CDR2 FYNNEI. In DNA, the CDR3 is TGTGCCAGCTCCGAGATGTTCAATGAGCAGTTATTC. This sequence encodes CASSEMFNEQLF.

This clonotype appeared many times. V and J are TRBV4-2 and TRBJ2-4; maybe TRBD1 (6 bases). V was pared by 0 bases and J by 2 bases, with 8 bases between. The CDR3 has 15 amino acids. Germline values: CDR1 LGHNA, CDR2 YNFKEQ. CDR3 residues: CASSQEQGTKNIQYF. DNA for the CDR3: TGTGCCAGCAGCCAAGAGCAGGGGACCAAAAACATTCAGTACTTC.

This clonotype showed up many times. This chain links TRBV3-1 with TRBJ2-7, with 11 bases lining up with TRBD2. The J segment lost 2 bases and the V segment lost 5 bases, leaving 14 bases of the junction unmatched. Germline V lookup: CDR1 LGHDT, CDR2 YNNKEL (reference sequence). This CDR3 contains 18 residues. The CDR3, as DNA: TGTGCCAGCAGCTTGAAACTAGCGGGAGCCAACCCAACCTACGAGCAGTACTTC. This sequence encodes CASSLKLAGANPTYEQYF.

This clonotype is a singleton in its sample. The V call is TRBV29-1, the J call TRBJ2-7; D gene uncertain. This CDR3 has 10 residues. The V end lost 7 bases, the J end lost 6 bases, and 10 bases lay between the germline ends. Per the germline V gene, CDR1 is SQVTM and CDR2 is ANQGSEA. The CDR3 is CSAHMREQYF. The CDR3 nucleotides read TGCAGCGCACACATGCGCGAGCAGTACTTC.

The chain is built from TRBV20-1 and TRBJ2-7; D is undetermined. The CDR3 contains 12 residues. V was trimmed by 1 base and J by 4 bases, leaving 8 bases between them. The germline gives CDR1 DFQATT, CDR2 SNEGSKA (reference sequence). CDR3 residues: CSARAITYEQYF. DNA of the CDR3: TGCAGTGCTAGAGCCATCACGTACGAGCAGTACTTC.

The rearrangement links TRBV29-1 to TRBJ2-4; TRBD2 might be the D (5 bases). The germline V gene encodes CDR1 SQVTM and CDR2 ANQGSEA. The CDR3 covers 13 residues. Trimming shortened V by 3 bases and J by 2 bases, and 8 bases separated the two germline ends. For the CDR3, the DNA is TGCAGCGTTGAGACGGGGTCCAAAAACATTCAGTACTTC. Translation gives CSVETGSKNIQYF. The whole variable domain, remainder taken from reference TRBV29-1 and TRBJ2-4, is SAVISQKPSRDICQRGTSLTIQCQVDSQVTMMFWYRQQPGQSLTLIATANQGSEATYESGFVIDKFPISRPNLTFSTLTVSNMSPEDSSIYLCSVETGSKNIQYFGAGTRLSVL.

The chain has TRBV7-8 and TRBJ2-7; 8 positions match TRBD1. J lost 5 bases, V lost 0 bases, and 3 bases had no gene match. This CDR3 is 14 amino acids long. Germline V gene lookup returns CDR1 SGHVS and CDR2 FQNEAQ. CDR3 loop: CASSLARTGHEQYF. Here the CDR3 DNA reads TGTGCCAGCAGCTTAGCGCGGACAGGGCACGAGCAGTACTTC.

The chain is built from TRBV6-6 and TRBJ2-5, with TRBD2 matching 11 bases. Germline CDR1 and CDR2: MNHNY and SVGAGI (reference sequence). The CDR3 loop spans 14 amino acids. V shed 8 bases, J shed 2 bases, and the junction held 4 bases outside the gene matches. The CDR3 DNA reads as TGTGCCAGCGATCTAGCGGGAGGTCAAGAGACCCAGTACTTC. It encodes CASDLAGGQETQYF.

This clonotype was seen many times. The rearrangement links TRBV12-3 or TRBV12-4 to TRBJ2-4; 7 bases match TRBD1. V was clipped by 3 bases and J by 9 bases; unmatched bases: 5. The CDR3 totals 13 residues. DNA of the CDR3: TGTGCCAGCAGTTTGGCAGGGGGAGCCATTCAGTACTTC. The encoded protein is CASSLAGGAIQYF.

This clonotype was found many times. The rearrangement joins TRBV7-9 to TRBJ1-2; 10 bases are shared with TRBD1. V lost 4 bases to trimming and J lost 4 bases; unmatched junction nucleotides: 6. Germline CDR1 is SEHNR and CDR2 is FQNEAQ (reference sequence). This CDR3 has 15 residues. The CDR3, as DNA: TGTGCCAGCAGCTCTGGGACAGGGGAAACCTATGGCTACACCTTC. Protein sequence: CASSSGTGETYGYTF.

This clonotype has at least ten counts. The chain carries TRBV11-1 and TRBJ2-3; D is unclear. Between the trimmed V and J ends, which lost 5 bases and 1 base, there was a span of 7 bases. Germline lookup yields CDR1 SGHAT and CDR2 FQDESV (reference sequence). The CDR3 consists of 13 residues. This chain's CDR3 is CASSPIRTDTQYF. CDR3 sequence (DNA): TGTGCCAGCAGCCCAATCCGCACAGATACGCAGTATTTT.

The chain uses TRBV12-3 or TRBV12-4 and TRBJ1-2; no clear D gene. V was shortened by 1 base and J by 11 bases, with 11 bases between the two germline ends. The CDR3 is made up of 12 amino acids. Here the CDR3 DNA reads TGTGCCAGCAGTTTAGTGCGCGGTCGTTACACCTTC. Residues: CASSLVRGRYTF.

The rearrangement uses TRBV4-3 and TRBJ2-3; D is unresolved. In germline, CDR1 is LGHNA, CDR2 YSLEER. V shed 0 bases and J shed 4 bases, with 17 bases lying between them. CDR3 length: 17 residues. The CDR3 loop reads CASSQEPVALVADTQYF. In DNA, the CDR3 is TGCGCCAGCAGCCAAGAGCCCGTGGCTCTAGTAGCAGATACGCAGTATTTT.

The chain is built from TRBV28 and TRBJ2-3; 10 bases match TRBD2. Per the germline V gene, CDR1 is MDHEN and CDR2 is SYDVKM. V lost 4 bases to trimming and J lost 6 bases; unmatched junction nucleotides: 7. This CDR3 is 15 amino acids long. DNA of the CDR3: TGTGCCAGCAGTTCTAGCGGGGGTACAGGGGATACGCAGTATTTT. Protein sequence: CASSSSGGTGDTQYF.

This clonotype showed up many times. This chain links TRBV5-1 with TRBJ2-1; 9 bases fit TRBD2. Trimming removed 5 bases from V and 5 bases from J; junction bases left unmatched: 5. This CDR3 region has 14 residues. Germline CDR1 is SGHRS and CDR2 is YFSETQ. The CDR3 region is CASRPLAGDNEQFF. CDR3 coding DNA: TGCGCCAGCAGACCTTTAGCGGGAGACAATGAGCAGTTCTTC.